The rows below give T cell receptor beta chains drawn from one sample of a study of cytomegalovirus exposure and HLA in healthy donors. Profiled with immunoSEQ multiplex PCR; TCRdb holds only in-frame clones, not every one. The sample lists some 130,000 clones, 75% to 80% occurring once. The sample taken for sequencing was PBMCs. These receptors all stem from a woman in her twenties or thirties in good health and CMV-seropositive. Each CDR3 is given with its conserved first and last residue. Each record gives: clone size, D gene, V gene, J gene, CDR3 length, CDR3 DNA, CDR3 protein. D genes are given only for firm matches. Not all rows give a size; the values are once, few, many and, for expanded clones, a class.

clone_size: .; d_call: TRBD1; v_call: TRBV7-9; j_call: TRBJ2-1; cdr3_length: 14; cdr3_nt: TGTTCCAGCAGCTCTTGGACAGGGAGGAATGAGCAGTTCTTC; cdr3_aa: CSSSSWTGRNEQFF
clone_size: .; d_call: .; v_call: TRBV4-3; j_call: TRBJ1-6; cdr3_length: 15; cdr3_nt: TGCGCCAGCAGTCCGAGACAGGAACGGGGTTCACCCCTCCACTTT; cdr3_aa: CASSPRQERGSPLHF
clone_size: .; d_call: .; v_call: TRBV7-9; j_call: TRBJ2-7; cdr3_length: 14; cdr3_nt: TGTGCCAGCACCTCGGAGCCTAGCTCCTACGAGCAGTACTTC; cdr3_aa: CASTSEPSSYEQYF
clone_size: .; d_call: .; v_call: TRBV7-6; j_call: TRBJ2-1; cdr3_length: 14; cdr3_nt: TGTGCCAGCAGCGCCGGGATTCTAGCTAATGAGCAGTTCTTC; cdr3_aa: CASSAGILANEQFF
clone_size: .; d_call: .; v_call: TRBV28; j_call: TRBJ1-6; cdr3_length: 12; cdr3_nt: TGTGCCAGCAGTTTAAGCTGGTCCCCCCTCCACTTT; cdr3_aa: CASSLSWSPLHF
clone_size: .; d_call: TRBD1; v_call: TRBV7-2; j_call: TRBJ2-2; cdr3_length: 15; cdr3_nt: TGTGCCAGCAGCCGGGACAGGGTTAACACCGGGGAGCTGTTTTTT; cdr3_aa: CASSRDRVNTGELFF
clone_size: .; d_call: TRBD2; v_call: TRBV7-2; j_call: TRBJ2-1; cdr3_length: 15; cdr3_nt: TGTGCCAGCAGCCGACTAGCGGGGACCTACAATGAGCAGTTCTTC; cdr3_aa: CASSRLAGTYNEQFF
clone_size: few; d_call: TRBD1; v_call: TRBV2; j_call: TRBJ1-6; cdr3_length: 15; cdr3_nt: TGTGCCAGCAGTGAAAGGGGGACAGGGCTTTCACCCCTCCACTTT; cdr3_aa: CASSERGTGLSPLHF
clone_size: few; d_call: .; v_call: TRBV9; j_call: TRBJ2-7; cdr3_length: 14; cdr3_nt: TGTGCCAGCAGCGTTACAGGGTTGGCCTACGAGCAGTACTTC; cdr3_aa: CASSVTGLAYEQYF
clone_size: .; d_call: .; v_call: TRBV28; j_call: TRBJ1-1; cdr3_length: 14; cdr3_nt: TGTGCCAGCAGTTCCCCAGGGGAGAACACTGAAGCTTTCTTT; cdr3_aa: CASSSPGENTEAFF
clone_size: .; d_call: .; v_call: TRBV7-6; j_call: TRBJ2-7; cdr3_length: 14; cdr3_nt: TGTGCCAGCAGCCCCTCGGACAGACCCTACGAGCAGTACTTC; cdr3_aa: CASSPSDRPYEQYF